This T cell receptor beta chain was captured in a study of shared clonotypes between healthy human individuals (dated by TCRdb to about 2020). For the wider study: The cohort comprised a couple of women and three men aged 18 to 49 years. The study deeply sequenced blood TCR repertoires of about 5 healthy adults to estimate repertoire size and the extent of clonotype sharing between individuals. Different laboratories and diverse techniques were used to prepare libraries and sequence TCR repertoires, to increase sequencing depth and limit assay-specific biases. Per donor, leukapheresis produced somewhere between about 0.8 and 9.5 billion PBMCs. On the study overall, not on this receptor specifically: Only blood was sampled, and tissue TCR repertoires likely differ from those in blood. Pairwise subsampling indicated that sequencing depth was expected to affect the degree of clonotype sharing among donors. The small number of donors limited the genetic and exposure-history diversity represented.

TCR CDR3 regions were amplified from genomic DNA by multiplex PCR using the deep immunoSEQ assay. Extracted genomic DNA from each cell subset was distributed evenly across all wells of several immunoSEQ 96-well plates, and each plate was treated as a replicate. For unsorted PBMC, 300 ng of genomic DNA, equivalent to tens of thousands of T cell genomes, went into each replicate PCR. Ten immunoSEQ deep assay plates were used to sequence the unsorted PBMC genomic DNA. Purified libraries were quantified with a Qubit 3.0 fluorometer, sized on a Bioanalyzer 2100, and re-quantified with the KAPA Library Quantification kit. Each immunoSEQ 96-well plate was sequenced on its own single-read 150-cycle Illumina NextSeq 550 flow cell. In the original analysis: Because the immunoSEQ output included only junctional sequences and no quality scores, the filtering could not be the same as the filtering used for full-length reads. Sequences were annotated with PyIR, a Python wrapper for IgBLAST v1.9, using IMGT germline references to assign V/J genes and CDR3. Reads were removed for weak V/J assignments (E-value above 1e-6), missing CDR3, stop codons, out-of-frame junctions, or ambiguous translated residues. V3J clonotypes were defined as sequences sharing the same inferred V gene, J gene, and CDR3 amino acid sequence. Percentage overlap between repertoires was computed as shared unique clonotypes divided by the size of the smaller repertoire. Three approaches were used to assess repertoire richness: RTK rarefaction, the Chao1 estimator, and Recon v2.1 estimates of unobserved clonotypes. TCRdb's version of the immuneACCESS table is confined to in-frame rearrangements and falls short of the full clone set. An unresolved V gene accounts for under half of the shortfall where checked; the remainder is of unknown origin. V and J calls and clone size are copied from that table; D and trimming were computed from the DNA. The sample table holds about 460,000 clones, of which roughly three quarters were seen once. The ten most abundant clones make up around 12% of the sample.

The junction shows trimming of 6 bases on V and 1 base on J, plus 14 bases between the germline ends. From its cysteine to its phenylalanine, the CDR3 spans 15 amino acids. Kept here is only the CDR3 DNA, which spans 45 bases and is read in frame from base 1. From a lookup of the germline V gene, CDR1 and CDR2 are SNHLY and FYNNEI. In regard to this clone: The clone's antigen remains unknown. Per-base quality was not reported, and no clone a single base away is much larger than it.

The donors were healthy, HIV-negative adults with no recently reported acute infections or vaccinations. All donors were Caucasian adults living in Nashville, Tennessee, USA. In the unsorted samples, tens of millions of PBMCs were counted, and genomic DNA was extracted using the QIAamp DNA Blood Mini kit. Blood was collected by leukapheresis, and PBMCs were isolated by Ficoll-Histopaque density gradient centrifugation and then cryopreserved in liquid nitrogen vapor phase. The rearranged segments are TRBV2 and TRBJ2-3, with the D call tentatively TRBD1 or TRBD2, each fitting 5 bases. The clonotype comes from a woman in her forties in good health. Some clones in this sample may be carry-over from other donors' samples. The sequenced material came from PBMCs. The CDR3 corresponds to CASSGTSRGTDTQYF. The DNA sequence is TGTGCCAGCAGCGGGACGTCCAGGGGCACAGATACGCAGTATTTT. With the portions outside the CDR3 filled from the reference TRBV2 and TRBJ2-3 genes, the complete variable region becomes EPEVTQTPSHQVTQMGQEVILRCVPISNHLYFYWYRQILGQKVEFLVSFYNNEISEKSEIFDDQFSVERPDGSNFTLKIRSTKLEDSAMYFCASSGTSRGTDTQYFGPGTRLTVL.